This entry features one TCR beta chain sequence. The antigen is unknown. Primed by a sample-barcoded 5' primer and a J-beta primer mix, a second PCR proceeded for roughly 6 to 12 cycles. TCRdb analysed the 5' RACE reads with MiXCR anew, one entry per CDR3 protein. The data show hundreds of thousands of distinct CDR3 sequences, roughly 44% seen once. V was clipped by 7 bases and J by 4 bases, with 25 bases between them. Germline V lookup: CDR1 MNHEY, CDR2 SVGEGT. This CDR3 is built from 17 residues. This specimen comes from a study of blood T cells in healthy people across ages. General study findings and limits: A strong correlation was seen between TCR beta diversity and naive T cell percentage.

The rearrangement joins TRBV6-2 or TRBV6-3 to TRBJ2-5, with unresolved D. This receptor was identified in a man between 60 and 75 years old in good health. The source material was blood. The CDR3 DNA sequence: TGTGCCAGCACAAACCTACCAGCTAGTAGACGCGGAGAGACCCAGTACTTC. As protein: CASTNLPASRRGETQYF.